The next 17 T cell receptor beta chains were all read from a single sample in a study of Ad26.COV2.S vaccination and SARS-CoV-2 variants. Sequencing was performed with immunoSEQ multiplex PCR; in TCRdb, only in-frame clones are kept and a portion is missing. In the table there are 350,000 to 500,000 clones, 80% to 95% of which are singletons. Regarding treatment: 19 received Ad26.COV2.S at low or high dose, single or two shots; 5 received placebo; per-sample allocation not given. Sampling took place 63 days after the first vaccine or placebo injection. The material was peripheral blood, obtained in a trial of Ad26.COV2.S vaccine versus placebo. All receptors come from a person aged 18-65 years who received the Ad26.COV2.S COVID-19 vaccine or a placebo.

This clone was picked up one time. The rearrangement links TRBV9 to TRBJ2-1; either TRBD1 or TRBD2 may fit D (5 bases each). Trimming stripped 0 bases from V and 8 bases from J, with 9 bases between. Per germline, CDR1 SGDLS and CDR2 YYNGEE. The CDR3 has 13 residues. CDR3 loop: CASSVGQGDEQFF. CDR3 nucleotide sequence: TGTGCCAGCAGCGTAGGGCAGGGAGATGAGCAGTTCTTC. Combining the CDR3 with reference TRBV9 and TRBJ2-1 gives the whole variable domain DSGVTQTPKHLITATGQRVTLRCSPRSGDLSVYWYQQSLDQGLQFLIQYYNGEERAKGNILERFSAQQFPDLHSELNLSSLELGDSALYFCASSVGQGDEQFFGPGTRLTVL.

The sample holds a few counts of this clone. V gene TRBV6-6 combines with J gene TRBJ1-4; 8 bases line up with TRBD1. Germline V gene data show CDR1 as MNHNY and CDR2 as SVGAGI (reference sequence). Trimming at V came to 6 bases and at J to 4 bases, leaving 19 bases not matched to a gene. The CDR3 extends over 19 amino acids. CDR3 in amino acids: CASSSYMGSGGLLNEKLFF. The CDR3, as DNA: TGTGCCAGCAGCTCCTATATGGGTTCAGGGGGCCTTCTTAATGAAAAACTGTTTTTT.

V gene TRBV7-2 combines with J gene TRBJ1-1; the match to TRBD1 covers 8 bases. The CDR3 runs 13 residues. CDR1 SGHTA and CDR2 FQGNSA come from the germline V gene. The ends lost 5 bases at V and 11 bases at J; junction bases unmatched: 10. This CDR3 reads CASSVQGTGGAFF. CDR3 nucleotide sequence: TGTGCCAGCAGCGTCCAGGGGACAGGTGGGGCTTTCTTT.

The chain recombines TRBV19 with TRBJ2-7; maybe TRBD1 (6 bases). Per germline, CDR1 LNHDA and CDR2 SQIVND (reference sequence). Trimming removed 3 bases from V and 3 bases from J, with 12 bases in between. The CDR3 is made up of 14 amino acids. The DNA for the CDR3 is TGTGCCAGTAGTATGAGCAGGGGCGGCTACGAGCAGTACTTC. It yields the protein CASSMSRGGYEQYF.

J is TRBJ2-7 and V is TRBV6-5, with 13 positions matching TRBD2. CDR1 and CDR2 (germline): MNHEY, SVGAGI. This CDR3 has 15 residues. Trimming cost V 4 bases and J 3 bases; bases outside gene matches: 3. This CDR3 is CASSSGLAGIYEQYF. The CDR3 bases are TGTGCCAGCAGTTCGGGACTAGCGGGGATCTACGAGCAGTACTTC.

Here the CDR3 DNA reads TGTGCCAGCTCACGAGGGAGTGGGGAGCTGTTTTTT. This codes for CASSRGSGELFF. The chain couples TRBV18 to TRBJ2-2, with TRBD2 as a possible D gene (5 bases). V dropped 4 bases and J dropped 8 bases, with 8 bases sitting between them. The CDR3 length is 12 residues. The germline V gene has CDR1 KGHSH and CDR2 LQKENI.

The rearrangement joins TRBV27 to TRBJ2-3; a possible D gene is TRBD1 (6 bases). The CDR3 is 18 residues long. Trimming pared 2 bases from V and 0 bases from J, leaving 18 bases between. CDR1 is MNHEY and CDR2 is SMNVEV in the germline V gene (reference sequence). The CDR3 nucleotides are TGTGCCAGCAGTTTAAGAATGAGGGGGTCAACTAGCACAGATACGCAGTATTTT. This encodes CASSLRMRGSTSTDTQYF.

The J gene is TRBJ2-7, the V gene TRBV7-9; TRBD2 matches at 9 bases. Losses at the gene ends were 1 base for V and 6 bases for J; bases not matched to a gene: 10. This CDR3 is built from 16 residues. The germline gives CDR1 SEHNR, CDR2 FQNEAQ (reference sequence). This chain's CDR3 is CASSLVWGGRAGEQYF. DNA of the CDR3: TGTGCCAGCAGCTTAGTCTGGGGCGGGAGGGCCGGCGAGCAGTACTTC.

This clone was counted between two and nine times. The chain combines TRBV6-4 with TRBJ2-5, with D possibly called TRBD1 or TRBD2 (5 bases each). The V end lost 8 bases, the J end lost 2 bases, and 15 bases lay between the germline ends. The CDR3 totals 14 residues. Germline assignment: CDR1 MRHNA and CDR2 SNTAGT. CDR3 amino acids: CASPRDPLQETQYF. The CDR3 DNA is TGTGCCAGCCCCCGGGACCCTCTTCAAGAGACCCAGTACTTC.

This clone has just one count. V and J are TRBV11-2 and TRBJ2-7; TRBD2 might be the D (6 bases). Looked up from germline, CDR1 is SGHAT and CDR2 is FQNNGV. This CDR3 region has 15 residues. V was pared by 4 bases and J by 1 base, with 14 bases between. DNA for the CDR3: TGTGCCAGCAGCTCCATTCCCGGGAGATCCTACGAGCAGTACTTC. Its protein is CASSSIPGRSYEQYF.

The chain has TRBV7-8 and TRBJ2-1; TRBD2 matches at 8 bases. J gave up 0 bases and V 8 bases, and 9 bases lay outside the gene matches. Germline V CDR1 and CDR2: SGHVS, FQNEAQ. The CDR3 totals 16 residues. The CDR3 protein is CASGGSSGYSYNEQFF. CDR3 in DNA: TGTGCCAGCGGGGGGTCTAGCGGGTACTCCTACAATGAGCAGTTCTTC.

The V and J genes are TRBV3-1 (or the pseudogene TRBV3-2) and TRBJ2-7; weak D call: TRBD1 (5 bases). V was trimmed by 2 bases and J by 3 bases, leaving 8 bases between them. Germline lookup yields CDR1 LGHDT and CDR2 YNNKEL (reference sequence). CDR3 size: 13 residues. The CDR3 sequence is CASSQFQGYEQYF. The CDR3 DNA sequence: TGTGCCAGCAGCCAATTCCAGGGCTACGAGCAGTACTTC.

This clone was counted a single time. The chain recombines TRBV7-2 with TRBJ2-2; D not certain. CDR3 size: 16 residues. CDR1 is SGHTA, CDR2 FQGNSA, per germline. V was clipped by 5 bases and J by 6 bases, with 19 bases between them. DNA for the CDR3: TGTGCCAGCAGCCTAAATAACCAGGTCCTGCCCGGGGAGCTGTTTTTT. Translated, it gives CASSLNNQVLPGELFF. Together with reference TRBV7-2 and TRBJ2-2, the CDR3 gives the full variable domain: GAGVSQSPSNKVTEKGKDVELRCDPISGHTALYWYRQSLGQGLEFLIYFQGNSAPDKSGLPSDRFSAERTGGSVSTLTIQRTQQEDSAVYLCASSLNNQVLPGELFFGEGSRLTVL.

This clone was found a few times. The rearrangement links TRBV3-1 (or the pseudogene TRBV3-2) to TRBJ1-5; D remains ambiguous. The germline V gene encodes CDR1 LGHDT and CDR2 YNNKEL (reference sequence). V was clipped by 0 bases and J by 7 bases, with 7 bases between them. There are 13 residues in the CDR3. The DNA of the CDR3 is TGTGCCAGCAGCCAAGACGGAGTCCAGCCCCAGCATTTT. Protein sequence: CASSQDGVQPQHF.

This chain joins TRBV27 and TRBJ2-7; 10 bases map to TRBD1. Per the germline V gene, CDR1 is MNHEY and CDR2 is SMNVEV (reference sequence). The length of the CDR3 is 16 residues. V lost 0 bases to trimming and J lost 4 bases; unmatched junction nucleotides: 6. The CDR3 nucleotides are TGTGCCAGCAGTTTATCCGGGACAGGGGTCCTTTACGAGCAGTACTTC. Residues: CASSLSGTGVLYEQYF.

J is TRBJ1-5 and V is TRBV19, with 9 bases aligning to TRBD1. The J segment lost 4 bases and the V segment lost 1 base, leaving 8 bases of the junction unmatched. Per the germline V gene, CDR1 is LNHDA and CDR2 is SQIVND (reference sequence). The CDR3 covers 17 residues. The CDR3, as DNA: TGTGCCAGTAGTATAGCTCGTGGACAGGGGCTTAATCAGCCCCAGCATTTT. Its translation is CASSIARGQGLNQPQHF.

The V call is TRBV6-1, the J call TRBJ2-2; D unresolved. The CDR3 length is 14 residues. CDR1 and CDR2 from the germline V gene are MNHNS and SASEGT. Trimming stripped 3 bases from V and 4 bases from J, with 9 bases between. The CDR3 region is CASSDWKSTGELFF. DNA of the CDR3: TGTGCCAGCAGTGATTGGAAATCCACCGGGGAGCTGTTTTTT.